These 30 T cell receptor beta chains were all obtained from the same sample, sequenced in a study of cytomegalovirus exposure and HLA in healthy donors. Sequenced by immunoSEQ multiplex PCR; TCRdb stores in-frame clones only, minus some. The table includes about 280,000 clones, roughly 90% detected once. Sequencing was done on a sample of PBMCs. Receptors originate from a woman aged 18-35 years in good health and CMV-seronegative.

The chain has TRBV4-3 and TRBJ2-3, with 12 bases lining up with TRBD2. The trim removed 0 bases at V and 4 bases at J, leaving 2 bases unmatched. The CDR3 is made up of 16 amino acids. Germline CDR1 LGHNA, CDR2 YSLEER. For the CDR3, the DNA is TGCGCCAGCAGCCAAGATCTAGCGGGAGGGCCAGATACGCAGTATTTT. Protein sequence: CASSQDLAGGPDTQYF.

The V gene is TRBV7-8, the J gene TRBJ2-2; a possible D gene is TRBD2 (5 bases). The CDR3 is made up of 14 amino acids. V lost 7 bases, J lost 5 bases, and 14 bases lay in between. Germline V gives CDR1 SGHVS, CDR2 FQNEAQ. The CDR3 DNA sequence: TGTGCCAGCATTTCTTCCCCGGGGACCGGGGAGCTGTTTTTT. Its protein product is CASISSPGTGELFF.

The CDR3, as DNA: TGTGCCAGCAGTGACCAGGGTAATCAGCCCCAGCATTTT. It specifies CASSDQGNQPQHF. The chain couples TRBV6-1 to TRBJ1-5; a weak D match, TRBD1 (5 bases). CDR3 size: 13 residues. The germline V gene encodes CDR1 MNHNS and CDR2 SASEGT. Trimming shortened V by 3 bases and J by 4 bases, and 7 bases separated the two germline ends.

In nucleotides, the CDR3 is TGTGCCAGCAGCTGGGACAGGGGCGGTGGGAACACTGAAGCTTTCTTT. Amino acids: CASSWDRGGGNTEAFF. V gene TRBV7-6 combines with J gene TRBJ1-1; TRBD1 matches 10 bases. This CDR3 spans 16 amino acids. The ends lost 4 bases at V and 1 base at J; junction bases unmatched: 6. Per the germline V gene, CDR1 is SGHVS and CDR2 is FNYEAQ. Together with reference TRBV7-6 and TRBJ1-1, the CDR3 gives the full variable domain: GAGVSQSPRYKVTKRGQDVALRCDPISGHVSLYWYRQALGQGPEFLTYFNYEAQQDKSGLPNDRFSAERPEGSISTLTIQRTEQRDSAMYRCASSWDRGGGNTEAFFGQGTRLTVV.

The CDR3 bases are TGCGCCAGCAGCTTTGAGACAGGCAACACCGGGGAGCTGTTTTTT. Residues: CASSFETGNTGELFF. V and J are TRBV5-1 and TRBJ2-2, with D possibly matching TRBD1 (6 bases). This CDR3 spans 15 amino acids. Germline V gene data show CDR1 as SGHRS and CDR2 as YFSETQ. V dropped 2 bases and J dropped 2 bases, with 10 bases sitting between them.

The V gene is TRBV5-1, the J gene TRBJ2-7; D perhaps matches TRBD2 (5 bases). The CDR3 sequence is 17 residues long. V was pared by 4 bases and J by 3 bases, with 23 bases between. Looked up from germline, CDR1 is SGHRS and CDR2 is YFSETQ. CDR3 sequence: CASSPEGLTPLNYEQYF. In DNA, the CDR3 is TGCGCCAGCAGCCCCGAGGGCTTAACACCCCTTAACTACGAGCAGTACTTC.

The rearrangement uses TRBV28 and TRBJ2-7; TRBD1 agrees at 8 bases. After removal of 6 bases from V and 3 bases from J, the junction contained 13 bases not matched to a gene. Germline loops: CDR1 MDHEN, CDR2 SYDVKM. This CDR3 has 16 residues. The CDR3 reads CASRAGTGQGLYEQYF. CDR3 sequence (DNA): TGTGCCAGCAGAGCTGGGACAGGTCAAGGACTCTACGAGCAGTACTTC.

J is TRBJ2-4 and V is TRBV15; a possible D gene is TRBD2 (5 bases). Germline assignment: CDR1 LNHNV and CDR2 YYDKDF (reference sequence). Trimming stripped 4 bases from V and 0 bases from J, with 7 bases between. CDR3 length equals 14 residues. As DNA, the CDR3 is TGTGCCACCAGCAAAGGACTAGCCAAAAACATTCAGTACTTC. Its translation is CATSKGLAKNIQYF.

CDR3 bases: TGTGCCAGCGGGAGCCAAGAGACCCAGTACTTC. Translating it yields CASGSQETQYF. This sequence joins TRBV5-4 and TRBJ2-5; tentatively, D is TRBD2 (5 bases). Trimming removed 7 bases at V and 1 base at J, with 5 bases between. Germline CDR1 is SGHNT and CDR2 is YYREEE (reference sequence). The length of the CDR3 is 11 residues. The variable domain in full, with the rest retrieved from reference TRBV5-4 and TRBJ2-5, is ETGVTQSPTHLIKTRGQQVTLRCSSQSGHNTVSWYQQALGQGPQFIFQYYREEENGRGNFPPRFSGLQFPNYSSELNVNALELDDSALYLCASGSQETQYFGPGTRLLVL.

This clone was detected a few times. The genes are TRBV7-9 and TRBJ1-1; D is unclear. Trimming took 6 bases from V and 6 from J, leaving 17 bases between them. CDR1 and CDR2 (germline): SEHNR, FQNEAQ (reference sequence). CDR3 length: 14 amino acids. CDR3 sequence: CASSQRDPLSEAFF. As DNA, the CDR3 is TGTGCCAGCAGTCAAAGAGACCCACTATCTGAAGCTTTCTTT.

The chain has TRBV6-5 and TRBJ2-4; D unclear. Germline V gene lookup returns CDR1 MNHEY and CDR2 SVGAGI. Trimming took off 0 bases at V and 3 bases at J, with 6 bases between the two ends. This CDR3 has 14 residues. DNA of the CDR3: TGTGCCAGCAGTTACTCTCTAGGCAAAAACATTCAGTACTTC. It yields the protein CASSYSLGKNIQYF.

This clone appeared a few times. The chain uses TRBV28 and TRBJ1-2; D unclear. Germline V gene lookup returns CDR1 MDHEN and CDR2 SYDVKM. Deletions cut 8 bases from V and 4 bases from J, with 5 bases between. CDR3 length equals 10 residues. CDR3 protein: CASGVYGYTF. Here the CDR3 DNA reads TGTGCCAGCGGAGTCTATGGCTACACCTTC.

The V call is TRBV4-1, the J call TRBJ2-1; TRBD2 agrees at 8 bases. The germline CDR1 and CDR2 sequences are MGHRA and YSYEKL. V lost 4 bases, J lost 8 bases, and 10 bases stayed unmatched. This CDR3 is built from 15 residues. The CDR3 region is CASSPGLAQVHEQFF. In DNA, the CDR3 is TGCGCCAGCAGCCCTGGACTAGCCCAAGTCCATGAGCAGTTCTTC.

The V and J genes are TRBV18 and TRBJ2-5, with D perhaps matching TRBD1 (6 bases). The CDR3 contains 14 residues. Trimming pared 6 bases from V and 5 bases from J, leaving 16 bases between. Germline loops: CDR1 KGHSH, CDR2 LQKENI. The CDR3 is CASSPGTRSETQYF. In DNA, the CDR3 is TGTGCCAGCTCCCCAGGGACAAGATCGGAGACCCAGTACTTC.

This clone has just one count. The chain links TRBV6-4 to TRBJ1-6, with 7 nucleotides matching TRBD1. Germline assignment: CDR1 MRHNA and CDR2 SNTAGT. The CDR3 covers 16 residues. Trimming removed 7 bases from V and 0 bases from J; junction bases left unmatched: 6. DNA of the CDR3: TGTGCCAGCAAGGGGACAGTGAGCTCCTATAATTCACCCCTCCACTTT. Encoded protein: CASKGTVSSYNSPLHF.

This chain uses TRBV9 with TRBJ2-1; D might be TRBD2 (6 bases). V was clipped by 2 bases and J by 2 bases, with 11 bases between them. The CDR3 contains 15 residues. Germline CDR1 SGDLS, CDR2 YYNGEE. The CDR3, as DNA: TGTGCCAGCAGCGTGGGGGACTTTGCCTACAATGAGCAGTTCTTC. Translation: CASSVGDFAYNEQFF.

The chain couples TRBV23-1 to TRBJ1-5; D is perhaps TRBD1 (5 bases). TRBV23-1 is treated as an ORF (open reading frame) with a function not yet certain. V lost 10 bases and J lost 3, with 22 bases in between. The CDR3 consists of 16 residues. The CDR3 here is CANPWGRTPFNQPQHF. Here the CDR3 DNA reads TGCGCCAACCCCTGGGGGAGGACCCCTTTCAATCAGCCCCAGCATTTT.

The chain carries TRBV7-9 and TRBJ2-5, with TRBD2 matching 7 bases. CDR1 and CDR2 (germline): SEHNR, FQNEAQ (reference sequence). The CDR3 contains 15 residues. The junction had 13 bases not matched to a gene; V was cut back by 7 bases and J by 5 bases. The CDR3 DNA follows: TGTGCCAGCAACACCCTGGCGCGGGAGCGGGAGACCCAGTACTTC. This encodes CASNTLARERETQYF. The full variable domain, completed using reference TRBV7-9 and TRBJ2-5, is DTGVSQNPRHKITKRGQNVTFRCDPISEHNRLYWYRQTLGQGPEFLTYFQNEAQLEKSRLLSDRFSAERPKGSFSTLEIQRTEQGDSAMYLCASNTLARERETQYFGPGTRLLVL.

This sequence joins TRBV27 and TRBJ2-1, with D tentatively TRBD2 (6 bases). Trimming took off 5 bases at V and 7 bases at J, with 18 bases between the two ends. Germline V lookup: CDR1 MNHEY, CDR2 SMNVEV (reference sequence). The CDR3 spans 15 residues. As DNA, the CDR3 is TGTGCCAGCAGTCCATACCTAGGAGGGATTAATGAGCAGTTCTTC. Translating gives CASSPYLGGINEQFF.

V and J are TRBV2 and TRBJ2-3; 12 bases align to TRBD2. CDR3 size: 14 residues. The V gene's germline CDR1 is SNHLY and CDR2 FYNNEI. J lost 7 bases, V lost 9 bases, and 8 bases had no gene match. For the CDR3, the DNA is TGTGCCAGTAATCTAGCGGGAGGGCTTAATACGCAGTATTTT. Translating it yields CASNLAGGLNTQYF.

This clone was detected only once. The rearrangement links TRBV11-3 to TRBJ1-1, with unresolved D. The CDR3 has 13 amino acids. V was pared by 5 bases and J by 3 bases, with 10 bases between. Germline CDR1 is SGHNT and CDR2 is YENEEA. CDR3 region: CASSATTDTEAFF. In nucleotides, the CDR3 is TGTGCCAGCAGCGCCACCACTGACACTGAAGCTTTCTTT.

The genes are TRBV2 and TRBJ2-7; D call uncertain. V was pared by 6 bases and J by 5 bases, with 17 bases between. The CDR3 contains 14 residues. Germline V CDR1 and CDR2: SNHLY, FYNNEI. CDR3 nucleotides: TGTGCCAGCAGACTCAGATACAGTGTCCACGAGCAGTACTTC. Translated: CASRLRYSVHEQYF. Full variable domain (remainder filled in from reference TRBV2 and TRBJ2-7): EPEVTQTPSHQVTQMGQEVILRCVPISNHLYFYWYRQILGQKVEFLVSFYNNEISEKSEIFDDQFSVERPDGSNFTLKIRSTKLEDSAMYFCASRLRYSVHEQYFGPGTRLTVT.

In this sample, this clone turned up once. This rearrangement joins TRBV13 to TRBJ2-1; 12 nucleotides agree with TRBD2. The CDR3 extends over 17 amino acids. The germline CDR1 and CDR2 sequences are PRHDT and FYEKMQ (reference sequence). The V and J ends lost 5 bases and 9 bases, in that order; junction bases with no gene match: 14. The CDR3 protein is CASSGRTSGTGMGEQFF. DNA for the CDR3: TGTGCCAGCAGCGGTCGGACTAGCGGGACCGGTATGGGTGAGCAGTTCTTC.

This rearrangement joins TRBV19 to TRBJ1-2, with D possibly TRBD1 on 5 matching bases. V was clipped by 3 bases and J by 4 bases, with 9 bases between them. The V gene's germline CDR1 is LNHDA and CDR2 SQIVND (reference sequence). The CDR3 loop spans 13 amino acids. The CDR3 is CASSIDSLYGYTF. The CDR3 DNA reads TGTGCCAGTAGTATCGACAGCCTCTATGGCTACACCTTC.

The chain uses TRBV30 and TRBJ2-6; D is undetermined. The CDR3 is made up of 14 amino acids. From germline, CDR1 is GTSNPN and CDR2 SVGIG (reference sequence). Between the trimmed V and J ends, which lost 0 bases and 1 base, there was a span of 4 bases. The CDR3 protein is CAWSVGSGANVLTF. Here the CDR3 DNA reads TGTGCCTGGAGTGTCGGTTCTGGGGCCAACGTCCTGACTTTC.

The DNA of the CDR3 is TGTGCCAGCAGCGTAGTTGGGCGGACTATCACAGATACGCAGTATTTT. Translating it yields CASSVVGRTITDTQYF. The rearrangement uses TRBV9 and TRBJ2-3; D may be TRBD2 (6 bases). CDR3 length: 16 residues. Germline-derived CDR1 and CDR2 are SGDLS and YYNGEE. V lost 0 bases to trimming and J lost 2 bases, with 13 bases between them. Together with reference TRBV9 and TRBJ2-3, the CDR3 gives the full variable domain: DSGVTQTPKHLITATGQRVTLRCSPRSGDLSVYWYQQSLDQGLQFLIQYYNGEERAKGNILERFSAQQFPDLHSELNLSSLELGDSALYFCASSVVGRTITDTQYFGPGTRLTVL.

DNA of the CDR3: TGTGCCAGCAGCCCGGGACTAGCGGGAGGATGGTCCTACAATGAGCAGTTCTTC. Its protein is CASSPGLAGGWSYNEQFF. The gene calls are TRBV7-3 and TRBJ2-1, with TRBD2 matching over 15 bases. J was trimmed by 1 base and V by 5 bases; bases with no gene match: 6. The CDR3 is made up of 18 amino acids. Germline loops: CDR1 SGHTA, CDR2 FQGTGA.

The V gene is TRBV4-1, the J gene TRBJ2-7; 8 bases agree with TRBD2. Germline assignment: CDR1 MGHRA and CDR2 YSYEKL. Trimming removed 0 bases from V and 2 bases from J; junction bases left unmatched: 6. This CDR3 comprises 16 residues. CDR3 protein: CASSQDLSGSPYEQYF. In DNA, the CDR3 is TGCGCCAGCAGCCAAGATTTGAGCGGGAGTCCCTACGAGCAGTACTTC.

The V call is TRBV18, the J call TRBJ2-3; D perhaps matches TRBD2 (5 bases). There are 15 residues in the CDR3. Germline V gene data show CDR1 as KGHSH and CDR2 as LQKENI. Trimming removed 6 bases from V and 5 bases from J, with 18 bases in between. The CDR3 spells CASSRTGLREDTQYF. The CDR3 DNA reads TGTGCCAGCTCCCGGACTGGGCTTCGGGAAGATACGCAGTATTTT.

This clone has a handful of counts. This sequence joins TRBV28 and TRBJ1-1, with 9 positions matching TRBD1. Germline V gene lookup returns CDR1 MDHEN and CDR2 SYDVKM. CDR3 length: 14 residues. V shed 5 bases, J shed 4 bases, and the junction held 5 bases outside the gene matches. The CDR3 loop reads CASSHRGRGTEAFF. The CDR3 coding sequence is TGTGCCAGCAGTCACAGGGGGCGAGGCACTGAAGCTTTCTTT.